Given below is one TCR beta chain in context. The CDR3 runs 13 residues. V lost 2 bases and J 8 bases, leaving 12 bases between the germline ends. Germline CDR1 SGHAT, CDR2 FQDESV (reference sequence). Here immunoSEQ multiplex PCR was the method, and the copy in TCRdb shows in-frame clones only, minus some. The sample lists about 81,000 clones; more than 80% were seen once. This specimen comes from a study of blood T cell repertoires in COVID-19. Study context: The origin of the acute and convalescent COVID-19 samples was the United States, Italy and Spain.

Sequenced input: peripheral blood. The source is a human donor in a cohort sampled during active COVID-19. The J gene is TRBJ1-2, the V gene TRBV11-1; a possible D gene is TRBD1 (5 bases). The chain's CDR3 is CASSLRQQDGYTF. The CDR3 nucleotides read TGTGCCAGCAGCTTAAGGCAACAGGACGGCTACACCTTC. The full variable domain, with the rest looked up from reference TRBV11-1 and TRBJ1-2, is EAEVAQSPRYKITEKSQAVAFWCDPISGHATLYWYRQILGQGPELLVQFQDESVVDDSQLPKDRFSAERLKGVDSTLKIQPAELGDSAMYLCASSLRQQDGYTFGSGTRLTVV.